Listed below are T cell receptor beta chains from one sample, sequenced in a study of shared clonotypes between healthy human individuals. TCRdb's copy holds only in-frame clones and misses some; the assay was immunoSEQ multiplex PCR. The table includes some 2,000,000 clones, approximately 96% detected once. Sequencing was done on a sample of naive CD4+ T cells sorted from blood. The receptors derive from a man younger than 30 in good health. Each CDR3 is given with its conserved first and last residue. D genes are given only for firm matches. Only part of the rows carry a size: once, few, many, or a class if the clone is expanded.

d_call clone_size j_call v_call cdr3_nt cdr3_aa
NA NA TRBJ2-7 TRBV9 TGTGCCAGCAGCCCACCGGTCCCGGGACGGCTAGTTTACGAGCAGTACTTC CASSPPVPGRLVYEQYF
NA NA TRBJ2-2 TRBV6-6 TGTGCCAGCAGTTACTCGAATTTAGGGGGCACCGGGGAGCTGTTTTTT CASSYSNLGGTGELFF
TRBD2 NA TRBJ2-3 TRBV5-1 TGCGCCAGCGGTCCGGGAGGAGGAACAGATACGCAGTATTTT CASGPGGGTDTQYF
NA NA TRBJ1-2 TRBV5-1 TGCGCCAGCAGCTTGGAGGCCTATGGCTACACCTTC CASSLEAYGYTF
TRBD1 few TRBJ2-4 TRBV5-1 TGCGCCAGCAGCTGGTCGATGACAGGGGCCAAAAACATTCAGTACTTC CASSWSMTGAKNIQYF
NA NA TRBJ1-2 TRBV28 TGTGCCAGCAGCCCGACAGGCTACTATGGCTACACCTTC CASSPTGYYGYTF
TRBD2 NA TRBJ2-7 TRBV5-4 TGTGCCAGCAGCTTGACGGCGGGCCTAGCGGGTCGAGGCGAGCAGTACTTC CASSLTAGLAGRGEQYF
TRBD1 NA TRBJ1-2 TRBV2 TGTGCCAGCAGGGGACAGGGGCCTGGGTATGGCTACACCTTC CASRGQGPGYGYTF
TRBD1 NA TRBJ2-7 TRBV19 TGTGCCAGTAGTAGAGGGACAGATAGACTGAAAGTGGTATACGAGCAGTACTTC CASSRGTDRLKVVYEQYF
TRBD1 NA TRBJ2-1 TRBV25-1 TGTGCCAGCAGAGAGGGACAGGGGCAGTTCTTC CASREGQGQFF
NA NA TRBJ2-5 TRBV10-3 TGTGCCATCAGTGAGTCGGGTCACCTAGAGACCCAGTACTTC CAISESGHLETQYF
NA few TRBJ1-1 TRBV7-9 TGTGCCAGCAGCTTAGAGACGAACACTGAAGCTTTCTTT CASSLETNTEAFF
NA NA TRBJ1-5 TRBV19 TGTGCCAGTAGTAACAGAAATAGCAATCAGCCCCAGCATTTT CASSNRNSNQPQHF
NA NA TRBJ2-7 TRBV6-1 TGTGCCAGCAGTGATGTAGGGGGTATGGGCTACGAGCAGTACTTC CASSDVGGMGYEQYF
NA NA TRBJ1-1 TRBV11-2 TGTGCCAGCAGCTTAGAGGCGGGGGGCACTGAAGCTTTCTTT CASSLEAGGTEAFF
NA NA TRBJ2-5 TRBV4-1 TGCGCCAGCAGCCAAGTTAGTAGGGAGACCCAGTACTTC CASSQVSRETQYF
NA NA TRBJ1-2 TRBV5-1 TGCGCCAGCAGCCCGTTGGACAGTAGTGGCTCTGGCTACACCTTC CASSPLDSSGSGYTF
NA NA TRBJ1-4 TRBV10-3 TGTGCCATCAGCCCGGGTGGCTCTAATGAAAAACTGTTTTTT CAISPGGSNEKLFF
NA NA TRBJ2-5 TRBV29-1 TGCAGCGTTGTCGTCGTCCAAGAGACCCAGTACTTC CSVVVVQETQYF
TRBD1 once TRBJ1-5 TRBV27 TGTGCCAGCAGTGGGGACAGGGCCATCAATCAGCCCCAGCATTTT CASSGDRAINQPQHF
NA NA TRBJ1-1 TRBV18 TGTGCCAGCTCACCGAGCGGGGGGGGGCTAATGAACACTGAAGCTTTCTTT CASSPSGGGLMNTEAFF
NA NA TRBJ2-7 TRBV7-8 TGTGCCAGCAGCCGGACGCCCCAAGCAGGATACGAGCAGTACTTC CASSRTPQAGYEQYF
NA NA TRBJ1-1 TRBV28 TGTGCCAGCAGTCGACCAGAAAGACGGTACACTGAAGCTTTCTTT CASSRPERRYTEAFF
NA NA TRBJ2-7 TRBV7-2 TGTGCCAGCAGCTTAGAGGTCGGGAAGGGCTCCTACGAGCAGTACTTC CASSLEVGKGSYEQYF
NA NA TRBJ1-5 TRBV6-1 TGTGCCAGCAGTGAGAGGGGTAGGCAGCCCCAGCATTTT CASSERGRQPQHF
NA NA TRBJ2-7 TRBV18 TGTGCCAGCTCACCGCTGGAGGTGGGCGAGCAGTACTTC CASSPLEVGEQYF
NA NA TRBJ2-6 TRBV7-3 TGTGCCAGCAGCTCCCAGAGGGGACCTGGGGCCAACGTCCTGACTTTC CASSSQRGPGANVLTF
NA NA TRBJ2-5 TRBV2 TGTGCCAGCAGCGTGGAGGGTTTGGAGACCCAGTACTTC CASSVEGLETQYF
NA NA TRBJ1-2 TRBV6-1 TGTGCCAGCAGTGAATCGGGGGCGCATGGCTACACCTTC CASSESGAHGYTF
TRBD1 once TRBJ2-3 TRBV10-3 TGTGCCATCAGCGTAACAGGGGTGGGTGGAGATACGCAGTATTTT CAISVTGVGGDTQYF
TRBD1 NA TRBJ1-1 TRBV10-3 TGTGCCATCAGAGGACAGGGGACGAACACTGAAGCTTTCTTT CAIRGQGTNTEAFF
NA NA TRBJ1-1 TRBV18 TGTGCCAGCTCACCAATTTCAGGAGGGTTCGGCCCGGCAAATTCTGAAGCTTTCTTT CASSPISGGFGPANSEAFF
NA NA TRBJ2-5 TRBV5-1 TGCGCCAGCAGCTTGAGGAGCGGCATAGCCTCTCTTGGATCAGAGACCCAGTACTTC CASSLRSGIASLGSETQYF
NA NA TRBJ1-1 TRBV6-1 TGTGCCAGCAGCGAAAAGGGGTTCCGGCACACTGAAGCTTTCTTT CASSEKGFRHTEAFF
TRBD1 NA TRBJ1-1 TRBV11-2 TGTGCCAGCAGCTCGACAGGGGGCGGTTGGACTGAAGCTTTCTTT CASSSTGGGWTEAFF
TRBD2 NA TRBJ2-3 TRBV10-1 TGCGCCAGCAGAAAAGGACTAGCGGTTCGCACAGATACGCAGTATTTT CASRKGLAVRTDTQYF
TRBD1 once TRBJ2-3 TRBV6-1 TGTGCCATCTCCCCACAGGGGCCGAACACAGATACGCAGTATTTT CAISPQGPNTDTQYF
NA NA TRBJ1-1 TRBV6-5 TGTGCCAGCAGTTACGGGGGGAGAATGAACACTGAAGCTTTCTTT CASSYGGRMNTEAFF
TRBD2 NA TRBJ2-7 TRBV7-2 TGTGCCAGCAGCTTAGGCCCACTAGCGGGGGTCTCCTACGAGCAGTACTTC CASSLGPLAGVSYEQYF